The 16 T cell receptor beta chains in this list originate from one sample, sequenced in a study of blood T cells in healthy people across ages. Together with a sample-barcoded 5' primer, a J-beta primer mix was included in a second PCR lasting roughly 6 to 12 cycles. TCRdb independently ran MiXCR on the 5' RACE reads; one entry per CDR3 protein. In the table there are more than 500,000 distinct CDR3 sequences, about a quarter of which are singletons. These same records also appear under a second study, on T cells of mothers and their children.

Sequencing input: blood. The receptors come from a boy aged 2 to 9 in good health.

The chain couples TRBV7-9 to TRBJ1-2; D is uncertain. CDR3 length: 18 amino acids. The germline CDR1 and CDR2 sequences are SEHNR and FQNEAQ (reference sequence). Trimming removed 4 bases from V and 0 bases from J, with 21 bases in between. Here the CDR3 reads CASSSLTQQATTNYGYTF. DNA of the CDR3: TGTGCCAGCAGCTCTCTAACCCAGCAGGCGACAACTAACTATGGCTACACCTTC. The full variable domain, completed using reference TRBV7-9 and TRBJ1-2, is DTGVSQNPRHKITKRGQNVTFRCDPISEHNRLYWYRQTLGQGPEFLTYFQNEAQLEKSRLLSDRFSAERPKGSFSTLEIQRTEQGDSAMYLCASSSLTQQATTNYGYTFGSGTRLTVV.

This rearrangement joins TRBV27 to TRBJ2-7; D unresolved. The V gene lost 5 bases and the J gene lost 2 bases, with 10 bases spanning the gap. This CDR3 region has 13 residues. Germline-derived CDR1 and CDR2 are MNHEY and SMNVEV (reference sequence). Here the CDR3 DNA reads TGTGCCAGCAGTCTGACTCTTCCCTACGAGCAGTACTTC. It translates to CASSLTLPYEQYF.

This clonotype was counted only a few times. An end of the junction differs from the germline gene, which may be a read error. The rearrangement uses TRBV6-1 and TRBJ1-1, with D perhaps TRBD1 (6 bases). CDR1 is MNHNS, CDR2 SASEGT, per germline. The CDR3 spans 14 residues. This CDR3 is CASSELSGTTEAFF. For the CDR3, the DNA is TGTGCCAGCAGTGAACTCTCAGGGACAACTGAAGCCTTCTTT.

The J gene is TRBJ2-7, the V gene TRBV5-1, with 13 bases identical to TRBD2. V was clipped by 4 bases and J by 3 bases; unmatched bases: 4. This CDR3 contains 15 residues. Germline lookup yields CDR1 SGHRS and CDR2 YFSETQ. The CDR3 DNA is TGCGCCAGCAGCGGCGGACTAGCGGGGGACTACGAGCAGTACTTC. Its translation is CASSGGLAGDYEQYF.

This clonotype appeared a few times. The chain couples TRBV4-3 to TRBJ2-7; unclear D gene. This CDR3 is built from 15 residues. Between the trimmed V and J ends, which lost 3 bases and 3 bases, there was a span of 15 bases. Per the germline V gene, CDR1 is LGHNA and CDR2 is YSLEER. The DNA for the CDR3 is TGCGCCAGCAGCCAGGTACTTGCTGGGCACTACGAGCAGTACTTC. Its protein is CASSQVLAGHYEQYF.

The rearrangement uses TRBV12-3 or TRBV12-4 and TRBJ1-2; TRBD1 agrees at 7 bases. The CDR3 has 17 residues. With 5 bases clipped from V and 5 bases from J, the junction kept 17 bases outside the gene matches. The CDR3 region has the DNA TGTGCCAGCAGTCTCTCTACCCCCGGACAGGCGAGATATGGCTACACCTTC. Its translation is CASSLSTPGQARYGYTF.

This clonotype came up a few times. V usage is TRBV10-2 and J usage is TRBJ2-3, with 8 nucleotides matching TRBD2. Germline trimming cut 5 bases from V and 0 bases from J; bases unmatched to any gene: 31. The CDR3 runs 24 residues. Germline CDR1 is WSHSY and CDR2 is SAAADI. The CDR3 nucleotides read TGCGCCAGCAGTCTGCCTACCTCAAATATCCGCTCGGGAGGGGGGCTTCATAGCACAGATACGCAGTATTTT. As protein: CASSLPTSNIRSGGGLHSTDTQYF.

The chain uses TRBV14 and TRBJ2-5; 8 nucleotides line up with TRBD2. Looked up from germline, CDR1 is SGHDN and CDR2 is FVKESK. The CDR3 spans 15 residues. V lost 0 bases, J lost 4 bases, and 4 bases stayed unmatched. Here the CDR3 DNA reads TGTGCCAGCAGCCAAGATGGGACTAGGCTAGAGACCCAGTACTTC. Residues: CASSQDGTRLETQYF.

Only a few counts were recorded for this clonotype. The gene calls are TRBV5-1 and TRBJ1-1, with 9 bases that match TRBD1. The junction had 8 bases not matched to a gene; V was cut back by 1 base and J by 4 bases. The CDR3 runs to 16 residues. Germline V CDR1 and CDR2: SGHRS, YFSETQ. CDR3 nucleotides: TGCGCCAGCAGCTTGCTCCCAACGACAGGGGGCACTGAAGCTTTCTTT. Its protein product is CASSLLPTTGGTEAFF.

CDR3 amino acids: CATSRPDRGRFYEQFF. For the CDR3, the DNA is TGTGCCACCAGCAGACCTGACAGGGGGCGTTTTTATGAGCAGTTCTTC. The chain uses TRBV15 and TRBJ2-5; 10 bases align to TRBD1. The assigned J gene may be wrong: the sequence end matches TRBJ2-1 better. CDR3 length: 16 amino acids. The germline gives CDR1 LNHNV, CDR2 YYDKDF (reference sequence).

The V and J genes are TRBV3-1 and TRBJ2-5, with 7 bases that match TRBD2. This CDR3 comprises 15 residues. Germline V lookup: CDR1 LGHDT, CDR2 YNNKEL (reference sequence). With V trimmed by 1 base and J by 6 bases, 8 bases remained unmatched. The CDR3 loop reads CASSQVLAGPKTQYF. In DNA, the CDR3 is TGTGCCAGCAGCCAAGTATTAGCGGGCCCAAAGACCCAGTACTTC.

For this clonotype: Here the CDR3 omits its conserved ending phenylalanine or tryptophan, so a read error is the likely source. This chain joins TRBV5-1 and TRBJ1-6; TRBD1 agrees at 8 bases. Germline CDR1 is SGHRS and CDR2 is YFSETQ. V was pared by 0 bases and J by 9 bases, with 8 bases of the junction left unmatched. The CDR3 consists of 16 residues. CDR3 sequence (DNA): TGCGCCAGCAGCTTGGGGGTCGGACAGGGATTTTCACCCCTCCACCTT. Translated: CASSLGVGQGFSPLHL.

Notes on this clonotype: The junction and the germline gene differ at one end; a read error may be behind it. The chain links TRBV6-1 to TRBJ2-5, with a tentative D call TRBD2 (6 bases). Germline V gives CDR1 MNHNS, CDR2 SASEGT. CDR3 size: 11 residues. The CDR3 region is CAGSETGVEFF. In DNA, the CDR3 is TGTGCCGGCAGTGAAACGGGGGTTGAGTTCTTC.

This clonotype occurred a few times. The CDR3 nucleotides are TGTGCCAGCAGTTCCTCCAGGGTGGCAGAGACCCAGTACTTC. This codes for CASSSSRVAETQYF. The chain couples TRBV12-3 or TRBV12-4 to TRBJ2-5, with a tentative D call TRBD1 (5 bases). This CDR3 region has 14 residues. The V gene lost 4 bases and the J gene lost 4 bases, with 13 bases spanning the gap.

In its sample, this clonotype was seen a few times. The rearrangement joins TRBV12-3 or TRBV12-4 to TRBJ1-2, with D unclear. CDR3 length equals 14 residues. V dropped 3 bases and J dropped 4 bases, with 12 bases sitting between them. For the CDR3, the DNA is TGTGCCAGCAGTTTGTCGGGTTTAGGCTATGGCTACACCTTC. It encodes CASSLSGLGYGYTF.

Concerning this clonotype itself: An end of the junction does not agree with germline; a read error may underlie this. The chain uses TRBV5-1 and TRBJ1-1; the D gene is possibly TRBD1 (5 bases). This CDR3 spans 15 amino acids. Germline CDR1 SGHRS, CDR2 YFSETQ. The CDR3 protein is CANSLGGGMNTEAFF. CDR3 sequence (DNA): TGCGCCAACAGCTTGGGGGGTGGGATGAACACTGAAGCTTTCTTT.